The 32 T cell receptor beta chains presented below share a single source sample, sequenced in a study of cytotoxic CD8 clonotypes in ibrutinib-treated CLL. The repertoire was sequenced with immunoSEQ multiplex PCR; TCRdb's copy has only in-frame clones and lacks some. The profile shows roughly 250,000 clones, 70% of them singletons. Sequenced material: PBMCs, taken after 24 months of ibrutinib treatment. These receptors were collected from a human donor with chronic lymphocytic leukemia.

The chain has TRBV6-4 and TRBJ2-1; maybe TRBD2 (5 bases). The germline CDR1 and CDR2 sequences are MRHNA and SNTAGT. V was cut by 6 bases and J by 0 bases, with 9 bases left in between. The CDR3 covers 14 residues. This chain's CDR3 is CASRTTSSYNEQFF. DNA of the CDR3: TGTGCCAGCAGGACCACTAGCTCCTACAATGAGCAGTTCTTC.

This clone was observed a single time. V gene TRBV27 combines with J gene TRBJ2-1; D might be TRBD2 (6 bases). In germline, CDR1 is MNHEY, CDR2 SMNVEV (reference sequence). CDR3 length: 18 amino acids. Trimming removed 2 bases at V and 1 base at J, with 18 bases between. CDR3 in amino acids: CASSLLSGRMTSYNEQFF. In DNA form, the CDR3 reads TGTGCCAGCAGTTTACTTAGCGGCCGAATGACTTCCTACAATGAGCAGTTCTTC.

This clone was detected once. As DNA, the CDR3 is TGTGCCAGCAGCTTAGTTCGAGCAGGGGCGTATCAGCCCCAGCATTTT. This gives the protein CASSLVRAGAYQPQHF. The J gene is TRBJ1-5, the V gene TRBV7-8, with D perhaps TRBD1 (6 bases). From germline, CDR1 is SGHVS and CDR2 FQNEAQ. This CDR3 contains 16 residues. Deletions cut 1 base from V and 5 bases from J, with 15 bases between.

CDR3: CASSRGEASGTQYF. In nucleotides, the CDR3 is TGTGCCAGCAGCCGCGGGGAGGCTAGCGGGACACAGTACTTC. The chain links TRBV7-2 to TRBJ2-7, with TRBD2 matching over 9 bases. Germline-derived CDR1 and CDR2 are SGHTA and FQGNSA. This CDR3 spans 14 amino acids. The V and J ends lost 5 bases and 10 bases, in that order; junction bases with no gene match: 12.

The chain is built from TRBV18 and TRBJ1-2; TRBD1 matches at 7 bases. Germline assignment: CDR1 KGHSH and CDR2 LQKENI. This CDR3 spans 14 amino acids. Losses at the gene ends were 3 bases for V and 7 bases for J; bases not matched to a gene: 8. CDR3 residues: CASSPPETGLGYTF. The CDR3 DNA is TGTGCCAGCTCACCGCCTGAGACAGGGCTTGGCTACACCTTC.

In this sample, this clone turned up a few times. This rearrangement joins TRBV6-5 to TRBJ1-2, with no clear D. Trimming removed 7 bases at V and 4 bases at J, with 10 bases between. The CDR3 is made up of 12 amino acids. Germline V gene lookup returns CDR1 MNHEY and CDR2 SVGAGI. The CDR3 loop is CASTGGRYGYTF. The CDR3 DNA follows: TGTGCCAGCACCGGAGGGCGCTATGGCTACACCTTC.

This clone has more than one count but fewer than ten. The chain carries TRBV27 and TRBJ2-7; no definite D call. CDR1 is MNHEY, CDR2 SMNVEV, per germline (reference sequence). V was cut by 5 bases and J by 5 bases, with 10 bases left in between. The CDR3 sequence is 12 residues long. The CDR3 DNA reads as TGTGCCAGCAGTAGTTATTCGGACGAGCAGTACTTC. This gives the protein CASSSYSDEQYF.

The CDR3 is CASSLSAGHTDTQYF. The CDR3 DNA sequence: TGTGCCAGCAGCCTGAGCGCGGGGCACACAGATACGCAGTATTTT. The chain couples TRBV5-4 to TRBJ2-3, with D maybe TRBD2 (6 bases). This CDR3 comprises 15 residues. The V gene lost 4 bases and the J gene lost 2 bases, with 14 bases spanning the gap. Germline assignment: CDR1 SGHNT and CDR2 YYREEE (reference sequence).

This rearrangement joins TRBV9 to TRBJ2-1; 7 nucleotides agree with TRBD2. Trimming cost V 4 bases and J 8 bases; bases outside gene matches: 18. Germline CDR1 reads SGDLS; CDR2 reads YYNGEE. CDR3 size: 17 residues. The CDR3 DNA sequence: TGTGCCAGCAGCAAACGATCCACGGGCGGGAGTGTAGATGAGCAGTTCTTC. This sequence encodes CASSKRSTGGSVDEQFF.

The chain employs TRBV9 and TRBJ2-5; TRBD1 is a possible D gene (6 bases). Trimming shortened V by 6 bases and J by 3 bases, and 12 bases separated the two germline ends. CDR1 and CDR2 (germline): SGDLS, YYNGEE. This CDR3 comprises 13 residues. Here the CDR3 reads CASNRDAEETQYF. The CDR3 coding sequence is TGTGCCAGCAACAGGGACGCGGAAGAGACCCAGTACTTC.

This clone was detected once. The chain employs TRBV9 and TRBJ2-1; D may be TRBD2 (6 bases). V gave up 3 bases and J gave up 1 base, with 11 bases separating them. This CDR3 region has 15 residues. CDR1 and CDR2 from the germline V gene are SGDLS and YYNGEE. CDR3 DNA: TGTGCCAGCAGCGGTAGCGGACAATCCTACAATGAGCAGTTCTTC. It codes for CASSGSGQSYNEQFF.

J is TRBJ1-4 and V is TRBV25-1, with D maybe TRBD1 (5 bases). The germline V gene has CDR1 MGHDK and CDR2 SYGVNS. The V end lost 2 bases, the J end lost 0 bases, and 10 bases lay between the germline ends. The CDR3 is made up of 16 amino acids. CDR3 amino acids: CASSEAGLATNEKLFF. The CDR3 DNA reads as TGTGCCAGCAGTGAAGCAGGGCTTGCAACTAATGAAAAACTGTTTTTT.

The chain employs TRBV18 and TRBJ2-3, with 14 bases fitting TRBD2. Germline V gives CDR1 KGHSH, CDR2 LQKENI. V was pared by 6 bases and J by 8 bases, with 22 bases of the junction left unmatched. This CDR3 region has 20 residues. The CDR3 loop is CASSIGGDPGLAGESGTQYF. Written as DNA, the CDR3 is TGTGCCAGCTCCATCGGGGGGGACCCGGGACTAGCGGGAGAATCGGGTACGCAGTATTTT.

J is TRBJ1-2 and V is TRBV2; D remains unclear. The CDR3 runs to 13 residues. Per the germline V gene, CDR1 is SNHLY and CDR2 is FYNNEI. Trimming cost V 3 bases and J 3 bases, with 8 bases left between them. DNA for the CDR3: TGTGCCAGCAGTGATCGTCGGGACTATGGCTACACCTTC. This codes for CASSDRRDYGYTF.

The CDR3 bases are TGTGCCAGCGCGTCCCCAGGGGGTAATACGCAGTATTTT. It specifies CASASPGGNTQYF. This sequence joins TRBV2 and TRBJ2-3; 7 positions agree with TRBD1. Germline CDR1 SNHLY, CDR2 FYNNEI. CDR3 length: 13 amino acids. V lost 8 bases, J lost 7 bases, and 9 bases stayed unmatched.

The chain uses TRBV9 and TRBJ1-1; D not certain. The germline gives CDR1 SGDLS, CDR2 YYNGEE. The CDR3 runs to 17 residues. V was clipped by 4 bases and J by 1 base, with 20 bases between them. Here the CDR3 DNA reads TGTGCCAGCAGCCCCGTAGGGTCCCCTTACCCGAACACTGAAGCTTTCTTT. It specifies CASSPVGSPYPNTEAFF.

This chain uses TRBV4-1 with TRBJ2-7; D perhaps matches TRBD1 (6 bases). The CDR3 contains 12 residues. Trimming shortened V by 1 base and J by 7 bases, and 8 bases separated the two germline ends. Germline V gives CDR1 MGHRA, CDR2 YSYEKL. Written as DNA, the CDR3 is TGCGCCAGCAGCCAAGGACAGGTGGAGCAGTACTTC. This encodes CASSQGQVEQYF.

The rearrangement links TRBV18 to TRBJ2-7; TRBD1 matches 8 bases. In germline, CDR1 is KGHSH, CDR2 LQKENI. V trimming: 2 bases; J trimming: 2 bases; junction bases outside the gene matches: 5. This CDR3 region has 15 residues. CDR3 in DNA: TGTGCCAGCTCACCAACGGGACAGGAAACCTACGAGCAGTACTTC. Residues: CASSPTGQETYEQYF.

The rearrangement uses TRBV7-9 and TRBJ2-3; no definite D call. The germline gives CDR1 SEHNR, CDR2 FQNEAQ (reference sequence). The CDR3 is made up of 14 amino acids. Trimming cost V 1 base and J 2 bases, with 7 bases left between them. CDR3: CASSLGVYTDTQYF. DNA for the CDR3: TGTGCCAGCAGCTTAGGAGTTTACACAGATACGCAGTATTTT.

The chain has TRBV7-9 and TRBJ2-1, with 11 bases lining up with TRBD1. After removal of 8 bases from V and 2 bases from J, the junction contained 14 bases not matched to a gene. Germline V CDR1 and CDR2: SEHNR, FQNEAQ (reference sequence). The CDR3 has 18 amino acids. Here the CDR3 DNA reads TGTGCCAGCGATCCGGGACAGGGGGTCGCCCTTGCCTACAATGAGCAGTTCTTC. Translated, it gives CASDPGQGVALAYNEQFF.

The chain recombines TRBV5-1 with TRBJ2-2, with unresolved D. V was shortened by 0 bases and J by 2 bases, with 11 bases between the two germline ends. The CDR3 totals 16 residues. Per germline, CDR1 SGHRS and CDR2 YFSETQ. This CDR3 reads CASSLAAARNTGELFF. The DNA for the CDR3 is TGCGCCAGCAGCTTGGCCGCGGCCAGAAACACCGGGGAGCTGTTTTTT. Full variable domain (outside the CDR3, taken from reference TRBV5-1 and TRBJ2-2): KAGVTQTPRYLIKTRGQQVTLSCSPISGHRSVSWYQQTPGQGLQFLFEYFSETQRNKGNFPGRFSGRQFSNSRSEMNVSTLELGDSALYLCASSLAAARNTGELFFGEGSRLTVL.

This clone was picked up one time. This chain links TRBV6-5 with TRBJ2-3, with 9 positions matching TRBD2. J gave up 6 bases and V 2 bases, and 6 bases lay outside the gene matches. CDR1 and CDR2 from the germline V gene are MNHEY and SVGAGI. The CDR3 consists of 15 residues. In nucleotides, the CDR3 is TGTGCCAGCAGTTACGTAGCGGGAGTTCGTGATACGCAGTATTTT. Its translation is CASSYVAGVRDTQYF.

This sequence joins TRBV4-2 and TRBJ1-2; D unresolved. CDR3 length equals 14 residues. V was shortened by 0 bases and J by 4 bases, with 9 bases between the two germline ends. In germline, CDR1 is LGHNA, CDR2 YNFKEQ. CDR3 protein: CASSQDTGSYGYTF. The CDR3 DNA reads TGTGCCAGCAGCCAAGATACCGGCTCCTATGGCTACACCTTC.

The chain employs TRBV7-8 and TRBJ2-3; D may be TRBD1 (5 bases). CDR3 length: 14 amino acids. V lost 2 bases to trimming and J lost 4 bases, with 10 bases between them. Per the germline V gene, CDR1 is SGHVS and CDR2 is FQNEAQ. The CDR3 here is CASSLRGSADTQYF. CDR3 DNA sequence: TGTGCCAGCAGCTTAAGGGGCAGCGCAGATACGCAGTATTTT.

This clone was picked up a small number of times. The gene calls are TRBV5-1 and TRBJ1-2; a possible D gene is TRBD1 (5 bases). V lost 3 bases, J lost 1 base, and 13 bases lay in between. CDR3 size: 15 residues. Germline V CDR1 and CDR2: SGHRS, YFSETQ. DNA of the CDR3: TGCGCCAGCAGCTCAGGGTTCCGGGATAACTATGGCTACACCTTC. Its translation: CASSSGFRDNYGYTF.

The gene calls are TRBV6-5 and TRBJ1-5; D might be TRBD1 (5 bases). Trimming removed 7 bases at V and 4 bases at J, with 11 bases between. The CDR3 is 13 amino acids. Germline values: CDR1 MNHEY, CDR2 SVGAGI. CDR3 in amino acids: CASKERTNQPQHF. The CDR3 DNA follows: TGTGCCAGCAAAGAACGGACAAATCAGCCCCAGCATTTT.

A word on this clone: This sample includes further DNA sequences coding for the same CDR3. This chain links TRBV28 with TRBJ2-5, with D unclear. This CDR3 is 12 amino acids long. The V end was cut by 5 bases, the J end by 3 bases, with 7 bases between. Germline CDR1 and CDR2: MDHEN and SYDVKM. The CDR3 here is CASSPLEETQYF. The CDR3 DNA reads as TGTGCCAGCAGTCCCCTCGAAGAGACCCAGTACTTC.

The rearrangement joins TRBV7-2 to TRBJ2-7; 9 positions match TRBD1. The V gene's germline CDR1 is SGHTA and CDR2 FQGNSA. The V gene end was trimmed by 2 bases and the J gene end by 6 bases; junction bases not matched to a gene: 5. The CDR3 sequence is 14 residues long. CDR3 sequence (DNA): TGTGCCAGCAGCTTACTCGGGACAGGGATCGAGCAGTACTTC. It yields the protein CASSLLGTGIEQYF.

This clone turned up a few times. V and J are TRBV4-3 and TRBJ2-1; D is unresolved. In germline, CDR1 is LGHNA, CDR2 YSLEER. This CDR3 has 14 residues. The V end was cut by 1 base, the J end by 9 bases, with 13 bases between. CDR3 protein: CASSQVAAWGEQFF. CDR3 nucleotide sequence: TGCGCCAGCAGCCAAGTGGCAGCGTGGGGTGAGCAGTTCTTC.

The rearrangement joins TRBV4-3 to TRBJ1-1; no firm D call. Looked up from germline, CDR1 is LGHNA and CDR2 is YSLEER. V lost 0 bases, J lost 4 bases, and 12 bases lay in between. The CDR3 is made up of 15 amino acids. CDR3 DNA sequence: TGCGCCAGCAGCCAAGAATCCGAAGGGTTCACTGAAGCTTTCTTT. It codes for CASSQESEGFTEAFF.

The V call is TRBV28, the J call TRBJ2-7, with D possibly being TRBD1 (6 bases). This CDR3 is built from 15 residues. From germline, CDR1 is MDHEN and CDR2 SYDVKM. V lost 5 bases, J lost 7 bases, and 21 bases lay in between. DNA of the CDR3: TGTGCCAGCAGTACCACGTGGGGGCCAGCGAGAGAGCAGTACTTC. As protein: CASSTTWGPAREQYF.

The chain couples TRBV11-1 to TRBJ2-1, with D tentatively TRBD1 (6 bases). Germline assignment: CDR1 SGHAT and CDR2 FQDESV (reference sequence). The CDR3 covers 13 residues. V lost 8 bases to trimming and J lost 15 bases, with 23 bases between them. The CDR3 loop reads CASGWSQDSRVFF. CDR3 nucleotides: TGTGCCAGCGGATGGAGTCAGGACAGCCGGGTGTTCTTC.